Shown below are 6 T cell receptor beta chains from a single sample sequenced in a study of cytomegalovirus exposure and HLA in healthy donors. Both 60 Vbeta primers and 13 Jbeta primers went into the PCR. TCRdb's copy holds only in-frame clones and misses some; the assay was immunoSEQ multiplex PCR. Of roughly 200,000 clones in the sample, around 82% are singletons; the top ten hold more than 1.5%. Sequenced: PBMCs. All receptors come from a man aged 40-50 years in good health and CMV-seropositive.

The chain links TRBV19 to TRBJ1-1; maybe TRBD1 (5 bases). V lost 3 bases and J lost 4, with 15 bases in between. CDR3 length: 15 residues. Germline V gene sequence: CDR1 LNHDA, CDR2 SQIVND (reference sequence). The CDR3, as DNA: TGTGCCAGTAGTATCTTTAGCGGGGGAGGCACTGAAGCTTTCTTT. It encodes CASSIFSGGGTEAFF. Complete variable domain (other parts from reference TRBV19 and TRBJ1-1): DGGITQSPKYLFRKEGQNVTLSCEQNLNHDAMYWYRQDPGQGLRLIYYSQIVNDFQKGDIAEGYSVSREKKESFPLTVTSAQKNPTAFYLCASSIFSGGGTEAFFGQGTRLTVV.

This clone has just a few counts. The chain has TRBV2 and TRBJ2-2; D ambiguous. The CDR3 is made up of 13 amino acids. V lost 3 bases, J lost 5 bases, and 7 bases lay in between. Germline CDR1 SNHLY, CDR2 FYNNEI. For the CDR3, the DNA is TGTGCCAGCAGTGAGGCGGTAACCGGGGAGCTGTTTTTT. The encoded protein is CASSEAVTGELFF. Variable domain in full (rest from reference TRBV2 and TRBJ2-2): EPEVTQTPSHQVTQMGQEVILRCVPISNHLYFYWYRQILGQKVEFLVSFYNNEISEKSEIFDDQFSVERPDGSNFTLKIRSTKLEDSAMYFCASSEAVTGELFFGEGSRLTVL.

V gene TRBV5-1 combines with J gene TRBJ2-1; 9 bases are a match to TRBD2. CDR1 SGHRS and CDR2 YFSETQ come from the germline V gene. The CDR3 has 15 residues. Trimming removed 4 bases from V and 6 bases from J; junction bases left unmatched: 8. As DNA, the CDR3 is TGCGCCAGCAGCCTAATAGCGGGAGAGGGCAATGAGCAGTTCTTC. It codes for CASSLIAGEGNEQFF.

This chain uses TRBV5-8 with TRBJ2-3, with a weak D call TRBD2 (5 bases). The V end was cut by 4 bases, the J end by 2 bases, with 29 bases between. Germline lookup yields CDR1 SGHTS and CDR2 YDEGEE. CDR3 length: 20 amino acids. This chain's CDR3 is CASSTLGSEAGGPHTDTQYF. In nucleotides, the CDR3 is TGTGCCAGCAGCACCCTAGGTTCCGAGGCGGGCGGCCCCCACACAGATACGCAGTATTTT.

CDR3 sequence: CASRDGVSFRTDTQYF. CDR3 nucleotides: TGTGCCAGCAGGGACGGGGTCAGTTTTAGGACAGATACGCAGTATTTT. This chain uses TRBV5-4 with TRBJ2-3, with TRBD2 as a possible D gene (5 bases). The CDR3 is 16 amino acids. Germline CDR1 is SGHNT and CDR2 is YYREEE (reference sequence). The V end lost 5 bases, the J end lost 3 bases, and 19 bases lay between the germline ends. Drawing the rest from reference TRBV5-4 and TRBJ2-3, the complete variable domain is ETGVTQSPTHLIKTRGQQVTLRCSSQSGHNTVSWYQQALGQGPQFIFQYYREEENGRGNFPPRFSGLQFPNYSSELNVNALELDDSALYLCASRDGVSFRTDTQYFGPGTRLTVL.

This clone was counted once. The V gene is TRBV11-2, the J gene TRBJ2-4, with TRBD2 as a possible D gene (5 bases). This CDR3 is 16 amino acids long. The germline gives CDR1 SGHAT, CDR2 FQNNGV. Trimming took off 4 bases at V and 0 bases at J, with 13 bases between the two ends. In nucleotides, the CDR3 is TGTGCCAGCAGCTCCGGGGTGGACCGAGCCAAAAACATTCAGTACTTC. It codes for CASSSGVDRAKNIQYF.